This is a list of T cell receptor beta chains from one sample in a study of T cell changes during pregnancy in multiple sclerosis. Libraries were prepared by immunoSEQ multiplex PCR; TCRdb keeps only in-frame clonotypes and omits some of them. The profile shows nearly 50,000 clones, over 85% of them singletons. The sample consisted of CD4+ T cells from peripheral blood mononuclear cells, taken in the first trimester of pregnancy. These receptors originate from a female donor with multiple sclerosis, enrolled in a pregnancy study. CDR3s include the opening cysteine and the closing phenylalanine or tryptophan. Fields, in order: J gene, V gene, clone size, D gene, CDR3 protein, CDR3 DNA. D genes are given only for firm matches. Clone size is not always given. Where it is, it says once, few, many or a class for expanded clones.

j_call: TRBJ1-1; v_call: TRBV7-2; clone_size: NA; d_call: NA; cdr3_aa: CASSLDRNTEAFF; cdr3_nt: TGTGCCAGCAGCTTGGACAGGAACACTGAAGCTTTCTTT
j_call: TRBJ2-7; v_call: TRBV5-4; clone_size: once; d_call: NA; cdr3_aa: CASGTAGATYEQYF; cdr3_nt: TGTGCCAGCGGGACTGCGGGGGCCACCTACGAGCAGTACTTC
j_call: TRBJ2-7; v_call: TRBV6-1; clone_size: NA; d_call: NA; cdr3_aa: CASRLSLGVYEQYF; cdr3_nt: TGTGCCAGCAGACTCAGTCTAGGGGTCTACGAGCAGTACTTC
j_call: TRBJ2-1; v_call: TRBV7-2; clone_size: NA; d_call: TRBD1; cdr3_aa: CASSSGTGNYNEQFF; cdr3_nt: TGTGCCAGCAGCTCCGGGACAGGGAATTACAATGAGCAGTTCTTC
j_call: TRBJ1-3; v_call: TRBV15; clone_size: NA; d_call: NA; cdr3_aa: CATSRDREVGNTIYF; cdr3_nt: TGTGCCACCAGCAGAGACCGGGAGGTAGGAAACACCATATATTTT
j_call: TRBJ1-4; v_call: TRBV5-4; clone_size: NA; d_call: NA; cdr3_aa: CASSLEGGVNEKLFF; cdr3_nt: TGTGCCAGCAGCTTGGAGGGGGGGGTTAATGAAAAACTGTTTTTT
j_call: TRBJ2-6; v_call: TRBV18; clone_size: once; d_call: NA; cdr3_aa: CASSLEEYSGANVLTF; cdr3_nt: TGTGCCAGCTCACTAGAGGAGTACTCTGGGGCCAACGTCCTGACTTTC
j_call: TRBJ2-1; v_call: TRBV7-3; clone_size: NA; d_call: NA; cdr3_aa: CASSPHLGGNVGNEQFF; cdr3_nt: TGTGCCAGCAGCCCCCACCTAGGCGGGAATGTAGGCAATGAGCAGTTCTTC
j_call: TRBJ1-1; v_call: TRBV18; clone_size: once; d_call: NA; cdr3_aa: CASSLGYRELAFF; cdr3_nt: TGTGCCAGCTCATTGGGCTACAGGGAGCTGGCTTTCTTT
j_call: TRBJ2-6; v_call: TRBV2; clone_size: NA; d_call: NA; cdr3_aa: CASRSSVSGANVLTF; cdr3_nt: TGTGCCAGCCGGTCATCGGTCTCTGGGGCCAACGTCCTGACTTTC
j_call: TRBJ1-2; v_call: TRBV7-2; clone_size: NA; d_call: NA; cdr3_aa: CASSLAQGAGYTF; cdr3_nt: TGTGCCAGCAGCTTAGCACAGGGTGCTGGCTACACCTTC
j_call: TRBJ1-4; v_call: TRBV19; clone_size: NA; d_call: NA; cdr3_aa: CASSIGQGSEKLFF; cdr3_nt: TGTGCCAGTAGTATAGGGCAGGGGAGTGAAAAACTGTTTTTT
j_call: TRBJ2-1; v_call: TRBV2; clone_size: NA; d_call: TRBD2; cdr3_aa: CASERTRGGYNEQFF; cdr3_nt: TGTGCCAGTGAACGAACCCGCGGGGGCTACAATGAGCAGTTCTTC
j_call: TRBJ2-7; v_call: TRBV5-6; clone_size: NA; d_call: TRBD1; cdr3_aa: CASSLDPGGISYEQYF; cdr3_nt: TGTGCCAGCAGCTTGGATCCAGGGGGCATCTCCTACGAGCAGTACTTC
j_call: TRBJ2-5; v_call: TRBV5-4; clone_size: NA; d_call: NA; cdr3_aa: CASSLRTQQETQYF; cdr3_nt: TGTGCCAGCAGCTTGCGCACCCAGCAAGAGACCCAGTACTTC
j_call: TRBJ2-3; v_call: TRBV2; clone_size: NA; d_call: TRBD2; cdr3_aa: CASILAGGGTQYF; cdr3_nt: TGTGCCAGCATTCTAGCGGGGGGGGGTACGCAGTATTTT
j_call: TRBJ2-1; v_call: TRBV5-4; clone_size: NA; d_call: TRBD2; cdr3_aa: CASSLGFAGGVVDNEQFF; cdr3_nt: TGTGCCAGCAGCTTGGGTTTTGCGGGGGGAGTGGTGGACAATGAGCAGTTCTTC
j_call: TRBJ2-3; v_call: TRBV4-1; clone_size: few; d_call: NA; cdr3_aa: CASSQGGAGRNTDTQYF; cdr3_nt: TGCGCCAGCAGCCAAGGAGGGGCGGGACGAAACACAGATACGCAGTATTTT
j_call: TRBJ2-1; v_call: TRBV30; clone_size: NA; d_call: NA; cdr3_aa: CAWSLYNEQFF; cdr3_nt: TGTGCCTGGAGTCTCTACAATGAGCAGTTCTTC
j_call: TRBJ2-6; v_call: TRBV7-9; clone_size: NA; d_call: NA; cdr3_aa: CASLQGSISGANVLTF; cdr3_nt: TGTGCCAGCCTACAGGGTTCGATCTCTGGGGCCAACGTCCTGACTTTC